This passage covers 20 T cell receptor beta chains from one sample sequenced in a study of cytomegalovirus exposure and HLA in healthy donors. This PCR relied on a set of 60 Vbeta primers and 13 Jbeta primers. TCRdb's table, derived via immunoSEQ multiplex PCR, lists solely in-frame clones and lacks some. The sample contains 200,000 to 250,000 clones, around 80% of which appear only once. The material sequenced was PBMCs. These receptors were collected from a male donor in good health and CMV-seronegative.

The chain employs TRBV5-1 and TRBJ2-7; TRBD1 matches at 9 bases. The CDR3 runs 15 residues. V was clipped by 1 base and J by 4 bases; unmatched bases: 6. CDR1 is SGHRS and CDR2 is YFSETQ in the germline V gene. The DNA for the CDR3 is TGCGCCAGCAGCTTGTTGGGGACAGGGTATTACGAGCAGTACTTC. Translated, it gives CASSLLGTGYYEQYF.

In the case of this clone: At one end the junction does not follow the germline gene, possibly because of a read error. The chain joins TRBV27 to TRBJ1-1; TRBD1 might be the D (5 bases). The germline V gene encodes CDR1 MNHEY and CDR2 SMNVEV (reference sequence). CDR3 size: 12 residues. The CDR3 reads CASRGGEPETFF. The CDR3 DNA reads as TGTGCCAGCAGGGGAGGGGAACCTGAAACTTTCTTT.

Regarding this clone: The germline gene is not matched at one end of the junction; a read error may be the cause. The chain is built from TRBV7-9 and TRBJ2-5, with 10 nucleotides matching TRBD1. Germline values: CDR1 SEHNR, CDR2 FQNEAQ (reference sequence). The CDR3 extends over 16 amino acids. CDR3 region: CSSSQYPGQGKETQYF. The CDR3 DNA sequence: TGTTCCAGCAGCCAATACCCGGGACAGGGGAAAGAGACCCAGTACTTC.

This clone came up once. The J gene is TRBJ1-3, the V gene TRBV19, with unresolved D. Germline values: CDR1 LNHDA, CDR2 SQIVND (reference sequence). CDR3 length: 13 amino acids. Trimming took off 7 bases at V and 0 bases at J, with 7 bases between the two ends. The CDR3: CASTPFSGNTIYF. In DNA form, the CDR3 reads TGTGCCAGTACCCCCTTCTCTGGAAACACCATATATTTT. Looking up the rest from reference TRBV19 and TRBJ1-3 gives the full variable domain: DGGITQSPKYLFRKEGQNVTLSCEQNLNHDAMYWYRQDPGQGLRLIYYSQIVNDFQKGDIAEGYSVSREKKESFPLTVTSAQKNPTAFYLCASTPFSGNTIYFGEGSWLTVV.

This clone was recorded a few times. The rearrangement uses TRBV21-1 and TRBJ2-2; the D call in the table, TRBD2, was not verified against the DNA. TRBV21-1 has pseudogene status. The CDR3 is made up of 15 amino acids. CDR3 loop: CASSSQEGNTGELFF. CDR3 bases: TGTGCCAGCAGCAGCCAAGAGGGAAACACCGGGGAGCTGTTTTTT.

The rearrangement links TRBV19 to TRBJ2-2; 10 bases are a match to TRBD1. Germline trimming cut 5 bases from V and 5 bases from J; bases unmatched to any gene: 5. Germline values: CDR1 LNHDA, CDR2 SQIVND (reference sequence). The CDR3 spans 15 residues. CDR3 region: CASSGGTGETGELFF. For the CDR3, the DNA is TGTGCCAGTAGTGGAGGGACAGGGGAAACCGGGGAGCTGTTTTTT.

This clone was recorded once. The identical CDR3 is also encoded by other nucleotide sequences in the sample. The chain couples TRBV4-1 to TRBJ2-1; 7 bases line up with TRBD1. The CDR3 is 16 amino acids. Germline CDR1 is MGHRA and CDR2 is YSYEKL. V lost 1 base to trimming and J lost 4 bases; unmatched junction nucleotides: 7. CDR3 DNA sequence: TGCGCCAGCAGCCAAGCCTGGCCAGGGGGATACAATGAGCAGTTCTTC. This encodes CASSQAWPGGYNEQFF.

The rearrangement links TRBV4-1 to TRBJ2-2, with TRBD1 matching 9 bases. CDR3 size: 17 residues. V trimming: 0 bases; J trimming: 2 bases; junction bases outside the gene matches: 4. Germline V gives CDR1 MGHRA, CDR2 YSYEKL. The CDR3: CASSQDRDRANTGELFF. The CDR3 region has the DNA TGCGCCAGCAGCCAAGACCGGGACAGGGCAAACACCGGGGAGCTGTTTTTT.

About this clone: This CDR3 is also generated by other DNA sequences in the sample. The rearrangement joins TRBV28 to TRBJ1-2; possibly TRBD1 for D (6 bases). The CDR3 is made up of 14 amino acids. Trimming removed 2 bases from V and 1 base from J, with 8 bases in between. CDR1 is MDHEN, CDR2 SYDVKM, per germline. The CDR3 DNA reads as TGTGCCAGCAGTTTAGGGGGCAGTAACTATGGCTACACCTTC. This translates into CASSLGGSNYGYTF.

This clone occurred a few times. V gene TRBV5-6 combines with J gene TRBJ2-2, with D tentatively TRBD1 (5 bases). Per germline, CDR1 SGHDT and CDR2 YYEEEE. Trimming took 0 bases from V and 5 from J, leaving 8 bases between them. The CDR3 totals 14 residues. This chain's CDR3 is CASSLVGETGELFF. Here the CDR3 DNA reads TGTGCCAGCAGCTTGGTAGGGGAAACCGGGGAGCTGTTTTTT.

The CDR3 bases are TGTGCCAGCAGTTTATGGACAGGGGTTCAGGTGAAGCCCCAGCATTTT. Its protein is CASSLWTGVQVKPQHF. V is TRBV28 and J is TRBJ1-5; TRBD1 matches 8 bases. The germline gives CDR1 MDHEN, CDR2 SYDVKM. V shed 0 bases and J 8 bases; nucleotides not matched to a gene: 9. CDR3 length: 16 amino acids.

This clone was seen a single time. This sequence joins TRBV13 and TRBJ2-5, with D maybe TRBD2 (5 bases). Germline V CDR1 and CDR2: PRHDT, FYEKMQ (reference sequence). The ends were cut back, 3 bases at V and 3 bases at J, with 11 bases in the middle. The CDR3 totals 14 residues. The CDR3 coding sequence is TGTGCCAGCAGCTTTCTACTAGAAAAAGAGACCCAGTACTTC. This sequence encodes CASSFLLEKETQYF.

V gene TRBV30 combines with J gene TRBJ2-7, with a weak D call TRBD2 (6 bases). Germline V gives CDR1 GTSNPN, CDR2 SVGIG (reference sequence). This CDR3 contains 14 residues. Trimming cost V 2 bases and J 3 bases, with 14 bases left between them. The CDR3 region has the DNA TGTGCCTGGAGTATAGGTCAGGGAGGCTACGAGCAGTACTTC. Amino acid sequence: CAWSIGQGGYEQYF.

The J gene is TRBJ2-7, the V gene TRBV30; unclear D gene. Trimming cost V 5 bases and J 5 bases, with 22 bases left between them. Germline lookup yields CDR1 GTSNPN and CDR2 SVGIG (reference sequence). This CDR3 is 15 amino acids long. The CDR3 spells CAWWQLCPRMNEQYF. CDR3 in DNA: TGTGCCTGGTGGCAGCTTTGCCCTAGGATGAACGAGCAGTACTTC.

The rearrangement links TRBV10-1 to TRBJ2-1, with 7 bases matching TRBD2. V dropped 2 bases and J dropped 3; count of bases not matched to a gene: 4. The CDR3 runs to 15 residues. Germline CDR1 and CDR2: WNHNN and SYGVQD (reference sequence). CDR3 amino acids: CASSEAASGYNEQFF. CDR3 nucleotide sequence: TGCGCCAGCAGTGAGGCGGCTAGCGGCTACAATGAGCAGTTCTTC.

The rearrangement links TRBV2 to TRBJ2-1; 14 bases align to TRBD2. Germline assignment: CDR1 SNHLY and CDR2 FYNNEI. Trimming cost V 4 bases and J 7 bases; bases outside gene matches: 3. The CDR3 runs to 15 residues. CDR3 bases: TGTGCCAGCAGTGGACTAGCGGGAGGGTATAATGAGCAGTTCTTC. Protein: CASSGLAGGYNEQFF. The variable domain in full, completed from reference TRBV2 and TRBJ2-1, reads EPEVTQTPSHQVTQMGQEVILRCVPISNHLYFYWYRQILGQKVEFLVSFYNNEISEKSEIFDDQFSVERPDGSNFTLKIRSTKLEDSAMYFCASSGLAGGYNEQFFGPGTRLTVL.

V gene TRBV14 combines with J gene TRBJ2-7, with D perhaps TRBD2 (6 bases). V shed 4 bases and J shed 1 base, with 17 bases lying between them. This CDR3 has 16 residues. The germline V gene encodes CDR1 SGHDN and CDR2 FVKESK. The DNA for the CDR3 is TGTGCCAGCAGCCCGAGTTGGGCAGGGAGGTCCTACGAGCAGTACTTC. Amino acids: CASSPSWAGRSYEQYF.

This chain uses TRBV7-9 with TRBJ2-5; TRBD2 matches at 10 bases. V was pared by 4 bases and J by 4 bases, with 6 bases of the junction left unmatched. There are 15 residues in the CDR3. Germline CDR1 SEHNR, CDR2 FQNEAQ (reference sequence). CDR3 in DNA: TGTGCCAGCAGCTCCCTAGCGGGAGCTGGAGAGACCCAGTACTTC. It codes for CASSSLAGAGETQYF.

V is TRBV5-1 and J is TRBJ2-1; no reliable D call. From germline, CDR1 is SGHRS and CDR2 YFSETQ. The CDR3 totals 15 residues. Trimming removed 0 bases at V and 2 bases at J, with 9 bases between. CDR3: CASSLGAATYNEQFF. CDR3 DNA sequence: TGCGCCAGCAGCTTGGGGGCAGCTACCTACAATGAGCAGTTCTTC.

Of note for this clone: Other DNA sequences in the sample encode the same CDR3. V gene TRBV30 combines with J gene TRBJ2-5, with 7 bases fitting TRBD2. V shed 2 bases, J shed 1 base, and the junction held 4 bases outside the gene matches. The CDR3 contains 14 residues. From germline, CDR1 is GTSNPN and CDR2 SVGIG (reference sequence). CDR3 nucleotide sequence: TGTGCCTGGAGTCGGCGGGAGACCCAAGAGACCCAGTACTTC. It specifies CAWSRRETQETQYF.